This TCR beta chain was sequenced during a study of OX40 agonist ivuxolimab in advanced cancers. Sequencing was performed with immunoSEQ multiplex PCR; in TCRdb, only in-frame clones are kept and a portion is missing. The table records 77,000 or so clones, approximately 89% of them present only once. Losses at the gene ends were 0 bases for V and 3 bases for J; bases not matched to a gene: 10. This CDR3 comprises 17 residues. In germline, CDR1 is MGHRA, CDR2 YSYEKL. This specimen consisted of CD4+ or CD8+ T cells sorted from blood, obtained in a trial of the OX40 agonist ivuxolimab. The chain combines TRBV4-1 with TRBJ2-7; 8 bases are shared with TRBD1. The sequence came from an adult with an advanced solid tumor such as melanoma, head and neck, liver or kidney cancer. CDR3 nucleotides: TGCGCCAGCAGCCAAGATCCTTCTTCCGGACAGGGCTACGAGCAGTACTTC. Translated, it gives CASSQDPSSGQGYEQYF.